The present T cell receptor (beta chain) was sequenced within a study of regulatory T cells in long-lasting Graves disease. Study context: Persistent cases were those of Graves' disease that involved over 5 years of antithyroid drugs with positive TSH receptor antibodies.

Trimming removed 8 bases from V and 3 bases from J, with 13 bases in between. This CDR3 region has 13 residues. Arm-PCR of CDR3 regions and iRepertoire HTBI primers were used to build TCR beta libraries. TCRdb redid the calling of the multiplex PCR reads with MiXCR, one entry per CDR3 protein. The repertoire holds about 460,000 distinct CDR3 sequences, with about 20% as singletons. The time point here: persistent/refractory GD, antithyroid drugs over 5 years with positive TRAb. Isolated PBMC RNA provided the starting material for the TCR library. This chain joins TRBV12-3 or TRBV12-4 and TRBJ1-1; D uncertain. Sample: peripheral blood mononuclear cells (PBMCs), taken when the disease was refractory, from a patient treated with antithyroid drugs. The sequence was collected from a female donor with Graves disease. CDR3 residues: CASVGFSDTEAFF. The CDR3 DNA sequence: TGTGCCAGCGTCGGGTTTTCGGACACTGAAGCTTTCTTT.